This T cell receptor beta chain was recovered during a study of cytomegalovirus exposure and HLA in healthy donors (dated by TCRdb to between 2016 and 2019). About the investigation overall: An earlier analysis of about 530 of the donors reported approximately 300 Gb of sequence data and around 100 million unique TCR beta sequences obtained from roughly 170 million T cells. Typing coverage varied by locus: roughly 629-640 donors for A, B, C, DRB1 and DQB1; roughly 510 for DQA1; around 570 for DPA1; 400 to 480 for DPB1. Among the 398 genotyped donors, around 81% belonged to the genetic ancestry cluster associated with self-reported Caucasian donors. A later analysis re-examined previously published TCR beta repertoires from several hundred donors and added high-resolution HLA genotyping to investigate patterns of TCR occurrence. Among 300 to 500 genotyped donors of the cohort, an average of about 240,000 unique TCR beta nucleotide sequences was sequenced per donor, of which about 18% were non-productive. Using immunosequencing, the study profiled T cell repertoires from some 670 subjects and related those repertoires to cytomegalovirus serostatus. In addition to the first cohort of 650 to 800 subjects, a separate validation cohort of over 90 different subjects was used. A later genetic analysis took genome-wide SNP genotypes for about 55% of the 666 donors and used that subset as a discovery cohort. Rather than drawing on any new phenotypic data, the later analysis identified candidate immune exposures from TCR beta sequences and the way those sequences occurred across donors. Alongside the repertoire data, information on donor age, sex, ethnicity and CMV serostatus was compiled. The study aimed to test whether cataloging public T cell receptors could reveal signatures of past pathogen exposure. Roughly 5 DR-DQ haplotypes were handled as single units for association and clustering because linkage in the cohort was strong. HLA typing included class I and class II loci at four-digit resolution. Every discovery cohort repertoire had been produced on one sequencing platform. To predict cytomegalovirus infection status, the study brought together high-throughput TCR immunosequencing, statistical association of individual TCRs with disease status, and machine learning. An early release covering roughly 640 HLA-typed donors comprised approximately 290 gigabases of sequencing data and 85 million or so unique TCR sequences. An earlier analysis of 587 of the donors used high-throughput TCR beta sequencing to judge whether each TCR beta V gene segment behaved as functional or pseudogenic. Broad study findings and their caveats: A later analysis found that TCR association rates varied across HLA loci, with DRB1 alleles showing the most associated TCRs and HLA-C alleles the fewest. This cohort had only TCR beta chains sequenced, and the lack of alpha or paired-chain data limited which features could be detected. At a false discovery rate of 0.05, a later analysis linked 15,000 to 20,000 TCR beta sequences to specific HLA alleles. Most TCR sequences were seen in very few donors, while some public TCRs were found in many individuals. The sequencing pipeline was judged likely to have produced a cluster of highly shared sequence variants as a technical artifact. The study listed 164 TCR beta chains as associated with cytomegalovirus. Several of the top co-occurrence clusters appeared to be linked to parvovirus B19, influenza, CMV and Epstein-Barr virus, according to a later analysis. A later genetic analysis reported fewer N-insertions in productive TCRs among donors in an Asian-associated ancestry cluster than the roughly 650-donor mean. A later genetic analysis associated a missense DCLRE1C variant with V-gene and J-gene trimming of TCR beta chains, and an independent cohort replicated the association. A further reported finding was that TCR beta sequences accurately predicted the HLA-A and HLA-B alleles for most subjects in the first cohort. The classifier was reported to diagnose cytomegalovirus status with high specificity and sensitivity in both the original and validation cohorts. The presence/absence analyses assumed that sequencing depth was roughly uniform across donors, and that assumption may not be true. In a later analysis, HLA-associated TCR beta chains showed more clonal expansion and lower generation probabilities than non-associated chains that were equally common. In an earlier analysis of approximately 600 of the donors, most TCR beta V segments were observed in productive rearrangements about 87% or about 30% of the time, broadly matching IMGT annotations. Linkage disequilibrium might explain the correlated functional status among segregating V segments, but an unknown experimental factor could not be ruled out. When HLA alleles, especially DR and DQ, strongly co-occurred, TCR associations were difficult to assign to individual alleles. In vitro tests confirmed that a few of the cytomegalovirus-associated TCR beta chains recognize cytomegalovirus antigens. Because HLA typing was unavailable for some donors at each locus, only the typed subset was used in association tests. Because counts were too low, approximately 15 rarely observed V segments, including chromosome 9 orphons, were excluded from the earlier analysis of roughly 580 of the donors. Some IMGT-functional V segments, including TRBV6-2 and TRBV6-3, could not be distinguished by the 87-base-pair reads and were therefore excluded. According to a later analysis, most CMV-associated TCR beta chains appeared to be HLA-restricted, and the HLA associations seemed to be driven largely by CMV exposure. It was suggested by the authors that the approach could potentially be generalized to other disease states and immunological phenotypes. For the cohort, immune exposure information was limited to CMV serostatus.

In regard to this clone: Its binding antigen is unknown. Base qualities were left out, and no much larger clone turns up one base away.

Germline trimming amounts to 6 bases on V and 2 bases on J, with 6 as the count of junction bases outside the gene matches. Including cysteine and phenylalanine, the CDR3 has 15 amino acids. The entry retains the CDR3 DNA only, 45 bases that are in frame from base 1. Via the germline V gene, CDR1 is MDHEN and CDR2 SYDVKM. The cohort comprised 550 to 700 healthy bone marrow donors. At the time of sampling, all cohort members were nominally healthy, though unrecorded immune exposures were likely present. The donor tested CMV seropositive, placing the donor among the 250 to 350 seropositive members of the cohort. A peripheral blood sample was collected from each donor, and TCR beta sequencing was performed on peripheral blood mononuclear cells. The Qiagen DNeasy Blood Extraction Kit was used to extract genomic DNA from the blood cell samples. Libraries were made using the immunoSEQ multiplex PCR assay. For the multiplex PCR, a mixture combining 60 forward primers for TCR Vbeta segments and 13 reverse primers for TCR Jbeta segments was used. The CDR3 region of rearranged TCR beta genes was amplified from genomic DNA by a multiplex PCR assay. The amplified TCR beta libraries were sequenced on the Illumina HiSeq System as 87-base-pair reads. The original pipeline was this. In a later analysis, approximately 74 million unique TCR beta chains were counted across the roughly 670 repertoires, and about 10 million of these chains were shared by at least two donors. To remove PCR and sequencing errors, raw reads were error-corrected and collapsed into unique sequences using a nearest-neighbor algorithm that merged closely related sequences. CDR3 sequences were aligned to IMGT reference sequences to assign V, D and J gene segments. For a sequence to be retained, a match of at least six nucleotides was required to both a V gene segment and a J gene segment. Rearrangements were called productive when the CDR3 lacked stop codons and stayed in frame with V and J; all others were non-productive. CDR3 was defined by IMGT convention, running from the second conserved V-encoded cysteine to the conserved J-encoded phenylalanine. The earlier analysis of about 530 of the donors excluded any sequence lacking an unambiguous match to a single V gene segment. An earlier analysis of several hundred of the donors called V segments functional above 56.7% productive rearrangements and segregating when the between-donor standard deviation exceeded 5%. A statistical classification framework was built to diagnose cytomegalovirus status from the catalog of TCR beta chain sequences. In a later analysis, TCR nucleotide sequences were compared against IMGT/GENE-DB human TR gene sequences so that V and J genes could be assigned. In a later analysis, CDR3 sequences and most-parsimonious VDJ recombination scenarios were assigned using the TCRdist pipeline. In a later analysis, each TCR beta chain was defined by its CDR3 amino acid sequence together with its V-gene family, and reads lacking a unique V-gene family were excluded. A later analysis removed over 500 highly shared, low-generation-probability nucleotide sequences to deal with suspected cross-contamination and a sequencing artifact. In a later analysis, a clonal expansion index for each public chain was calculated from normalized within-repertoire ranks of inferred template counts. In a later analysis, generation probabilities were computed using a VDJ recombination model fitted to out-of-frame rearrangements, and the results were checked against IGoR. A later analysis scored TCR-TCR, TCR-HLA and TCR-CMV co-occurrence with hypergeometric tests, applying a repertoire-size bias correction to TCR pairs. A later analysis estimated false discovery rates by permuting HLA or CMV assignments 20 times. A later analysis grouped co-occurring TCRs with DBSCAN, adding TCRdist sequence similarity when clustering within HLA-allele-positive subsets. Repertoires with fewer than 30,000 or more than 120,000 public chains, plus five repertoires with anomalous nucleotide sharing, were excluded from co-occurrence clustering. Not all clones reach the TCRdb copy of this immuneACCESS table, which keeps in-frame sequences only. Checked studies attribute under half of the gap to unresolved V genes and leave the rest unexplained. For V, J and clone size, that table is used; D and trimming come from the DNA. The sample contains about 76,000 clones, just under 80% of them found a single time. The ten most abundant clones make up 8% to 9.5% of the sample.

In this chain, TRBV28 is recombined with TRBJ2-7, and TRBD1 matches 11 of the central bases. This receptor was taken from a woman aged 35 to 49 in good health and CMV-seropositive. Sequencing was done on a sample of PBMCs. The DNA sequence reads TGTGCCAGCAGGAGACCGGGACAGGGGGCCTACGAGCAGTACTTC. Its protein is CASRRPGQGAYEQYF.